This T cell receptor beta chain comes out of a study of regulatory T cells in long-lasting Graves disease. Turning to the study itself: Antithyroid drug exposure in newly diagnosed Graves' patients had lasted under 3 months.

Study-wide results and limits: Favored usage of TRBV28, TRBJ1-2 and TRBJ2-5 was recorded in persistent disease.

Germline loops: CDR1 MDHEN, CDR2 SYDVKM. This CDR3 contains 14 residues. Building of the TCR beta libraries involved iRepertoire HTBI primers and Arm-PCR of CDR3 regions. TCRdb passed the multiplex PCR reads through MiXCR, listing each CDR3 protein once. Here the sample spans about 320,000 distinct CDR3 sequences, 18% being singletons. Described time point: newly diagnosed GD, antithyroid drugs for less than 3 months. Extracted PBMC RNA gave rise to the TCR library. This clonotype was counted between two and nine times. Its specificity is unknown. Mismatch with germline at one junction end may stem from a read error.

The sequence derives from a female donor with Graves disease. This chain uses TRBV28 with TRBJ2-1; D is possibly TRBD1 (7 bases). This sample comprised peripheral blood mononuclear cells (PBMCs), obtained at new diagnosis, from a patient treated with antithyroid drugs. In nucleotides, the CDR3 is TGTGCCAGCAGTTTCAGGGGGGCGGCGAATGAGCAGCTCTTC. Translated: CASSFRGAANEQLF.